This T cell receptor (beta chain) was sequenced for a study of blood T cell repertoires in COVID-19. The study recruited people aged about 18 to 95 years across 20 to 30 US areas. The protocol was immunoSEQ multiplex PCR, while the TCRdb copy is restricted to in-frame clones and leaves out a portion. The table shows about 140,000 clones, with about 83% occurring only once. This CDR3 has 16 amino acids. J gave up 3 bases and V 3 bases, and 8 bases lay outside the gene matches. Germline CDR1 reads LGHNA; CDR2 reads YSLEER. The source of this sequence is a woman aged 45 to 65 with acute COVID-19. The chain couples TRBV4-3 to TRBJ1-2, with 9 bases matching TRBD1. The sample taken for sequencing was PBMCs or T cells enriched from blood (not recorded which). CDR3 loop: CASSQAGTGTYYGYTF. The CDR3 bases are TGCGCCAGCAGCCAGGCCGGGACAGGGACTTACTATGGCTACACCTTC.